The clone carrying this T cell receptor beta chain was seen many times. Its target is unknown. Through template switching, a universal primer site was introduced, and the cDNA contained unique molecular identifiers. TCRdb processed the 5' RACE reads anew with MiXCR; each CDR3 protein has one entry. The data contain 450,000 or so distinct CDR3 sequences, 11% to 15% of them singletons. The data stem from a study of identical twins. Overall study results and limits: The analysis was cross-sectional rather than longitudinal within donors. Some out-of-frame alpha sequences were shared by twins, and these showed excess low generation probability. Abundant beta clonotypes from cord blood bore fewer insertions; memory repertoires lacked this pattern.

CDR3 length: 19 residues. V shed 2 bases, J shed 8 bases, and the junction held 19 bases outside the gene matches. Germline CDR1 reads LGHNA; CDR2 reads YSLEER. A further study also used this sample, focusing on yellow fever vaccine responses in identical twins.

The TCR was taken from a woman under 30 in good health. Sequenced material: CD4+ T cells sorted from blood. This sequence joins TRBV4-3 and TRBJ2-4; 9 nucleotides agree with TRBD2. The CDR3 loop reads CASSQRATVWLAGMDIQYF. In nucleotides, the CDR3 is TGCGCCAGCAGCCAAAGGGCCACCGTGTGGCTAGCGGGAATGGACATTCAGTACTTC.